A single sample gave rise to the 6 T cell receptor beta chains below, sequenced in a study of chemoradiotherapy in HPV16-positive cancers. TCRdb keeps only in-frame clones here, not all; method: immunoSEQ multiplex PCR. The table has 1,200 or so clones, roughly four fifths seen once. Sequences were derived from tumor tissue, sampled from a patient who underwent chemoradiotherapy. The receptors shown here come from a human donor with HPV-associated anogenital cancer.

The chain joins TRBV19 to TRBJ1-3, with 7 bases aligning to TRBD1. Germline values: CDR1 LNHDA, CDR2 SQIVND (reference sequence). Trimming removed 5 bases from V and 2 bases from J; junction bases left unmatched: 3. The CDR3 is made up of 14 amino acids. CDR3 region: CASSPQGTGNTIYF. The CDR3 DNA reads as TGTGCCAGTAGTCCACAGGGGACTGGAAACACCATATATTTT.

The chain employs TRBV30 and TRBJ2-7, with 8 bases matching TRBD2. Germline-derived CDR1 and CDR2 are GTSNPN and SVGIG (reference sequence). Unmatched junction bases numbered 6, after V lost 8 bases and J lost 0 bases. The CDR3 spans 13 residues. The CDR3 is CALRAGGSYEQYF. CDR3 nucleotide sequence: TGTGCCCTACGCGCGGGGGGCTCCTACGAGCAGTACTTC.

This clone was found once. The V and J genes are TRBV6-4 and TRBJ1-6, with no clear D. Per germline, CDR1 MRHNA and CDR2 SNTAGT. Trimming shortened V by 6 bases and J by 7 bases, and 13 bases separated the two germline ends. This CDR3 contains 14 residues. The CDR3 DNA reads as TGTGCCAGCAGCGATTCCGGGATGAATTCACCCCTCCACTTT. Translated, it gives CASSDSGMNSPLHF.

This clone was seen once. The rearrangement links TRBV19 to TRBJ2-2; D is uncertain. This CDR3 region has 15 residues. With 6 bases removed from V and 1 base from J, the gap between germline ends came to 12 bases. Germline CDR1 reads LNHDA; CDR2 reads SQIVND (reference sequence). In DNA form, the CDR3 reads TGTGCCAGTAGATTATCTAACATGAACACCGGGGAGCTGTTTTTT. Amino acids: CASRLSNMNTGELFF.

The table lists this clone with a count of one. The genes are TRBV18 and TRBJ1-4; no reliable D call. Trimming took 4 bases from V and 7 from J, leaving 10 bases between them. This CDR3 region has 13 residues. CDR1 is KGHSH and CDR2 is LQKENI in the germline V gene. The CDR3 spells CASSREAGEKLFF. The DNA for the CDR3 is TGTGCCAGCTCACGAGAGGCGGGTGAAAAACTGTTTTTT.

This clone turned up a few times. The chain couples TRBV5-4 to TRBJ1-6; 7 bases align to TRBD1. V gave up 0 bases and J gave up 14 bases; unmatched junction bases: 11. The CDR3 covers 15 residues. Germline CDR1 is SGHNT and CDR2 is YYREEE (reference sequence). The CDR3 sequence: CASSLDRGRWEALHF. The CDR3 DNA reads TGTGCCAGCAGCTTGGACAGGGGAAGGTGGGAAGCCCTCCACTTT.